This TCR beta chain came from a study of cytomegalovirus exposure and HLA in healthy donors. General study points: A list of approximately 160 TCR beta chains associated with cytomegalovirus was given. Rare TCR sequences predominated, though certain public TCRs were found in many donors.

The primer mix had 60 Vbeta and 13 Jbeta primers. Measured with immunoSEQ multiplex PCR; TCRdb has only the in-frame clones, and not every one. In the table there are fewer than 200,000 clones, roughly 76% of which are singletons. CDR3 size: 13 residues. V was trimmed by 4 bases and J by 8 bases, leaving 11 bases between them. CDR1 and CDR2 (germline): LNHNV, YYDKDF (reference sequence). On this clone: Its specificity is unknown.

This chain uses TRBV15 with TRBJ2-2, with a possible D match to TRBD2 (6 bases). The sequence was collected from a man between 60 and 70 years old in good health and CMV-seronegative. The sample was PBMCs. CDR3 region: CATSNGGAGELFF. In nucleotides, the CDR3 is TGTGCCACCAGCAACGGGGGAGCGGGGGAGCTGTTTTTT. The full variable domain, its missing parts supplied by reference TRBV15 and TRBJ2-2, is DAMVIQNPRYQVTQFGKPVTLSCSQTLNHNVMYWYQQKSSQAPKLLFHYYDKDFNNEADTPDNFQSRRPNTSFCFLDIRSPGLGDTAMYLCATSNGGAGELFFGEGSRLTVL.